This record covers a single T cell receptor beta chain. Its antigen is not identified. Unique molecular identifiers were affixed to single, distinct cDNA molecules. TCRdb redid the calling of the 5' RACE reads with MiXCR, one entry per CDR3 protein. The repertoire consists of fewer than 80,000 distinct CDR3 sequences, with 8% to 9% occurring once and the leading ten covering roughly 13%. The sample originates from a study of early T cells in non-severe SARS-CoV-2 infection. Background on the study: Unsorted whole-blood RNA was sequenced in bulk, leaving chains unpaired.

Trimming removed 5 bases from V and 1 base from J; junction bases left unmatched: 5. The CDR3 runs to 16 residues. Germline V gene sequence: CDR1 SGHTA, CDR2 FQGTGA. Overall study results and limits: There was a bias toward anti-spike CD8 responses in VDJdb matching, which missed private and CD4 specificities.

The material sequenced was whole blood, taken at baseline. The chain combines TRBV7-3 with TRBJ2-3; 11 bases map to TRBD2. The sequence was obtained from an adult who was a healthcare worker with PCR-confirmed SARS-CoV-2 infection or an uninfected control (not recorded which). CDR3: CASSPETSGGTDTQYF. DNA of the CDR3: TGTGCCAGCAGCCCGGAGACTAGCGGGGGCACAGATACGCAGTATTTT.